The clone carrying this T cell receptor (beta chain) has only one observation. The sample is drawn from a study of CD8+CD57+ T cells in acquired aplastic anemia. Study information: The average read count for CD4+ cells in healthy donors was around 10 million.

Genomic DNA acted as the template from which TCR beta VDJ combination and CDR3 sequence profiling were carried out. TCRdb processed the reads anew with MiXCR; each CDR3 protein has one entry. This repertoire shows 40,000 to 50,000 distinct CDR3 sequences, approximately 72% found once; its top ten account for 34%. The ends lost 7 bases at V and 3 bases at J; junction bases unmatched: 5. There are 15 residues in the CDR3. Germline CDR1 and CDR2: WNHNN and SYGVQD (reference sequence). The chain has TRBV10-1 and TRBJ2-6, with 8 nucleotides matching TRBD1. Input material: sorted CD4+, CD8+, or CD8+CD57+ T cells (not recorded which) from PBMCs. The receptor was derived from a human donor in good health, serving as a control. The CDR3, as DNA: TGCGCCAGCAAAGAGGGGACAGGTGGGGCCAACGTCCTGACTTTC. The encoded protein is CASKEGTGGANVLTF.